One T cell receptor beta chain is described in this entry. Its cognate antigen is unknown. Method: immunoSEQ multiplex PCR; TCRdb's copy keeps in-frame clones and lacks some. The table records 100,000 or so clones, approximately 80% of them present only once. This sample stems from a study of PD-1 blockade in mismatch repair-deficient tumors. V was trimmed by 2 bases and J by 4 bases, leaving 2 bases between them. The CDR3 is 11 amino acids. Germline-derived CDR1 and CDR2 are SGHDT and YYEEEE. Study results and caveats: Rapid post-treatment expansion, then contraction, generally preceding radiologic response, marked tumor-resident clones.

This chain connects TRBV5-6 to TRBJ2-3; D not resolved. The receptor's source is an adult with mismatch repair-deficient cancer. Here the sequenced sample was peripheral blood, taken roughly 36 weeks after starting pembrolizumab. This CDR3 is CASSFADTQYF. The CDR3 DNA is TGTGCCAGCAGCTTCGCAGATACGCAGTATTTT. Complete variable domain (other parts from reference TRBV5-6 and TRBJ2-3): DAGVTQSPTHLIKTRGQQVTLRCSPKSGHDTVSWYQQALGQGPQFIFQYYEEEERQRGNFPDRFSGHQFPNYSSELNVNALLLGDSALYLCASSFADTQYFGPGTRLTVL.